These 2 T cell receptor beta chains share one sample of origin, sequenced in a study of blood T cells in healthy people across ages. Alongside a J-beta primer mix, a sample-barcoded 5' primer served in a second PCR lasting roughly 6 to 11 cycles. TCRdb ran MiXCR on the 5' RACE reads and lists one entry per CDR3 protein. The data show about 800,000 distinct CDR3 sequences, with 20% to 30% seen just once and approximately 4% held by the top ten. These same records also appear under a second study, on T cells of mothers and their children.

Sequenced sample: blood. Receptor source: a boy aged 10-17 years in good health.

There are a few counts of this clonotype. The chain links TRBV2 to TRBJ1-6; D ambiguous. V gave up 6 bases and J gave up 6 bases, with 15 bases separating them. CDR1 is SNHLY and CDR2 is FYNNEI in the germline V gene. This CDR3 is 15 amino acids long. Here the CDR3 reads CASSQAGDLNSPLHF. In nucleotides, the CDR3 is TGTGCCAGCAGCCAGGCGGGTGATCTTAATTCACCCCTCCACTTT.

The genes are TRBV29-1 and TRBJ2-5; D is perhaps TRBD1 or TRBD2 (5 bases each). Germline assignment: CDR1 SQVTM and CDR2 ANQGSEA. With 5 bases removed from V and 2 bases from J, the gap between germline ends came to 18 bases. The length of the CDR3 is 15 residues. This CDR3 is CSVKGRVGGQETQYF. DNA of the CDR3: TGCAGCGTTAAGGGGCGGGTTGGTGGGCAAGAGACCCAGTACTTC.